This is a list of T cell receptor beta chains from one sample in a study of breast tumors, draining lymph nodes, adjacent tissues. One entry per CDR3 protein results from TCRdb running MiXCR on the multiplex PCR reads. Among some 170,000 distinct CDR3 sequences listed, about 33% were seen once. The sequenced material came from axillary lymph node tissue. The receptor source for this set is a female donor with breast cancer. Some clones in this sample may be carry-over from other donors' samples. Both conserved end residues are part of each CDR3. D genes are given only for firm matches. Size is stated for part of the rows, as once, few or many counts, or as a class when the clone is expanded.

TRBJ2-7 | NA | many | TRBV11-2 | CASSLPSGGGGYEQYF | TGTGCCAGCAGCTTACCCTCCGGTGGGGGCGGCTACGAGCAGTACTTC
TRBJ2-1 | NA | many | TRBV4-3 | CASSPTGAGRYNEQFF | TGCGCCAGCAGCCCCACTGGTGCAGGGAGGTACAATGAGCAGTTCTTC
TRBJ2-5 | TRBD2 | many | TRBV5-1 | CASSSTSGSRETQYF | TGCGCCAGCAGCTCCACTAGCGGGAGCCGGGAGACCCAGTACTTC
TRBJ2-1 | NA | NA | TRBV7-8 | CASSRSASSYNEQLF | TGTGCCAGCAGCAGGAGCGCGAGCTCCTACAATGAGCAGCTCTTC
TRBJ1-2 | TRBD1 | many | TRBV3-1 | CASRPGQGGGYGYTF | TGTGCCAGCAGGCCCGGACAGGGCGGTGGGTATGGCTACACCTTC
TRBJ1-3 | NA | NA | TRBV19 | CASDARASGNAIYF | TGTGCCAGTGACGCGCGGGCCTCTGGAAACGCCATATATTTT
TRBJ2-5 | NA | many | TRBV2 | CASSDPGGYQETQYF | TGTGCCAGCAGCGATCCAGGAGGGTACCAAGAGACCCAGTACTTC
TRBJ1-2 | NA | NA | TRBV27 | CASSFQVNYGHTF | TGTGCCAGCAGTTTTCAGGTGAACTATGGCCACACCTTC
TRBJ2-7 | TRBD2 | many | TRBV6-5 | CASGSLSGTDYEQYF | TGTGCCAGCGGGTCCCTTAGCGGGACGGACTACGAGCAGTACTTC
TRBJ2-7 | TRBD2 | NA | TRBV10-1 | CASSPSGGSSGRVGKQYF | TGCGCCAGCAGTCCTTCCGGGGGGAGTAGCGGGAGAGTGGGCAAGCAGTACTTC
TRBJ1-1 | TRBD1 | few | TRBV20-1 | CSAKYRGTANTEAFF | TGCAGTGCGAAATACAGGGGGACGGCTAACACTGAAGCTTTCTTT
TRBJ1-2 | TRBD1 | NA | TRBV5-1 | CASRFPGQAHGYTF | TGCGCCAGCAGATTCCCGGGACAGGCGCATGGCTACACCTTC
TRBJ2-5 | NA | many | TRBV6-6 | CASSRISGQGQETQYF | TGTGCCAGCAGTAGAATCAGTGGTCAGGGACAAGAGACCCAGTACTTC
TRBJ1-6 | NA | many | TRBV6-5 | CASSYSGSYNSPLHF | TGTGCCAGCAGTTACTCCGGAAGCTATAATTCACCCCTCCACTTT
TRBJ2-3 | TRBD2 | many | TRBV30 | CAWSYSGVQATQYF | TGTGCCTGGAGCTATAGCGGGGTTCAAGCTACGCAGTATTTT
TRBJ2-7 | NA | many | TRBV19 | CASSSQGFSYEQYF | TGTGCCAGTAGTTCCCAGGGGTTTTCCTACGAGCAGTACTTC
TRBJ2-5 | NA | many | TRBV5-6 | CASSGYRQQETQYF | TGTGCCAGCAGCGGATACCGACAGCAAGAGACCCAGTACTTC
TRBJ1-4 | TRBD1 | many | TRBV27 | CASSPWTGGEELFF | TGTGCCAGCAGTCCATGGACAGGGGGCGAGGAACTGTTTTTT
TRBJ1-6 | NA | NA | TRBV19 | CASSIINVDSPLHF | TGTGCCAGTAGTATAATTAACGTAGATTCACCCCTCCACTTT